The T cell receptor beta chain described here comes from a study of OX40 agonist ivuxolimab in advanced cancers. Study details: An agonistic anti-OX40 (CD134) antibody, ivuxolimab, was used to treat the patients. Averaging roughly 60 years in age, with a range of about 23 to 80, the cohort was approximately 83% male. Enrollees could have had prior anti-PD-1, anti-PD-L1 or anti-CTLA-4 therapy, which around 43% had received.

TCRdb's table, derived via immunoSEQ multiplex PCR, lists solely in-frame clones and lacks some. The repertoire holds over 50,000 clones, with 89% as singletons. Patients were ineligible given autoimmune disease history or systemic immunosuppression. Germline-derived CDR1 and CDR2 are MGHRA and YSYEKL. Between the trimmed V and J ends, which lost 3 bases and 2 bases, there was a span of 11 bases. The CDR3 is 14 residues long. Sample: CD4+ or CD8+ T cells sorted from blood, taken in a trial of the OX40 agonist ivuxolimab. The J gene is TRBJ2-7, the V gene TRBV4-1; D gene uncertain. This TCR was sampled from an adult with an advanced solid tumor such as melanoma, head and neck, liver or kidney cancer. CDR3 amino acids: CASSQEPNPYEQYF. For the CDR3, the DNA is TGCGCCAGCAGCCAGGAACCTAATCCCTACGAGCAGTACTTC.